The rows below give T cell receptor beta chains drawn from one sample of a study of blood T cell repertoires in COVID-19. Sequenced by immunoSEQ multiplex PCR; TCRdb stores in-frame clones only, minus some. The sample records approximately 220,000 clones, 70% to 90% being singletons. The sequenced sample consisted of peripheral blood. Receptors originate from a man aged 50 or older who had recovered from COVID-19. Each CDR3 is given with its conserved first and last residue. Each record gives: J gene, V gene, clone size, D gene, CDR3 DNA, CDR3 protein. A D gene is named only where the DNA matches it firmly. The size of a clone is reported for some rows only, either as once, few or many, or as a class for expanded clones.

j_call: TRBJ2-4
v_call: TRBV2
clone_size: NA
d_call: NA
cdr3_nt: TGTGCCAGCAGTGTAGTTCGACAGTTAAAAAACATTCAGTACTTC
cdr3_aa: CASSVVRQLKNIQYF

j_call: TRBJ2-7
v_call: TRBV27
clone_size: once
d_call: NA
cdr3_nt: TGTGCCAGCAGTCCTGGCCAGGCTAGCACCTACGAGCAGTACTTC
cdr3_aa: CASSPGQASTYEQYF

j_call: TRBJ1-2
v_call: TRBV6-6
clone_size: NA
d_call: NA
cdr3_nt: TGTGCCAGCAGTTACTCGTACGGGAACTATGGCTACACCTTC
cdr3_aa: CASSYSYGNYGYTF

j_call: TRBJ1-1
v_call: TRBV19
clone_size: NA
d_call: TRBD1
cdr3_nt: TGTGCCAGTATTAAGGACAGGCCCACTGAAGCTTTCTTT
cdr3_aa: CASIKDRPTEAFF

j_call: TRBJ1-2
v_call: TRBV6-5
clone_size: NA
d_call: TRBD1
cdr3_nt: TGTGCCAGCAGACACGGACAGGGGTATGGCTACACCTTC
cdr3_aa: CASRHGQGYGYTF

j_call: TRBJ2-1
v_call: TRBV6-5
clone_size: NA
d_call: TRBD2
cdr3_nt: TGTGCCAGCAGTCCCGGGACTAGCGGGAGTTATGAGCAGTTCTTC
cdr3_aa: CASSPGTSGSYEQFF

j_call: TRBJ2-5
v_call: TRBV5-4
clone_size: NA
d_call: NA
cdr3_nt: TGTGCCAGCAGCCCTTCCAGGAGGGGCCGCCAAGAGACCCAGTACTTC
cdr3_aa: CASSPSRRGRQETQYF

j_call: TRBJ2-7
v_call: TRBV7-2
clone_size: few
d_call: TRBD2
cdr3_nt: TGTGCCAGCAGTCGGACTAGCGGGAGGGCCGCATACGAGCAGTACTTC
cdr3_aa: CASSRTSGRAAYEQYF

j_call: TRBJ1-2
v_call: TRBV19
clone_size: NA
d_call: TRBD1
cdr3_nt: TGTGCCAGTAGTTGGACAGGTGACTATGGCTACACCTTC
cdr3_aa: CASSWTGDYGYTF

j_call: TRBJ2-7
v_call: TRBV27
clone_size: NA
d_call: NA
cdr3_nt: TGTGCCAGCCGCCTATCGCATTCCTACGAGCAGTACTTC
cdr3_aa: CASRLSHSYEQYF

j_call: TRBJ1-5
v_call: TRBV28
clone_size: NA
d_call: TRBD1
cdr3_nt: TGTGCCAGCAGTCCAGGGACAGGGGGCTGGAGCAATCAGCCCCAGCATTTT
cdr3_aa: CASSPGTGGWSNQPQHF

j_call: TRBJ2-7
v_call: TRBV5-4
clone_size: NA
d_call: NA
cdr3_nt: TGTGCCAGCAGCTCGATAGAGGACAGTTCCTACGAGCAGTACTTC
cdr3_aa: CASSSIEDSSYEQYF

j_call: TRBJ2-5
v_call: TRBV27
clone_size: NA
d_call: NA
cdr3_nt: TGTGCCAGCAGTTCCTATGGTGAAGAGACCCAGTACTTC
cdr3_aa: CASSSYGEETQYF

j_call: TRBJ1-6
v_call: TRBV28
clone_size: once
d_call: NA
cdr3_nt: TGTGCCAGCATTTTTCGCTTTAGGAGCGGGTATAATTCACCCCTCCACTTT
cdr3_aa: CASIFRFRSGYNSPLHF

j_call: TRBJ2-1
v_call: TRBV5-1
clone_size: NA
d_call: NA
cdr3_nt: TGCGCCAGCAGCTCTAGGGGCGCCATCTACAATGAGCAGTTCTTC
cdr3_aa: CASSSRGAIYNEQFF

j_call: TRBJ1-1
v_call: TRBV19
clone_size: NA
d_call: NA
cdr3_nt: TGTGCCAGTAGTATCGGTCGGGAACTCGTGAACACTGAAGCTTTCTTT
cdr3_aa: CASSIGRELVNTEAFF

j_call: TRBJ1-6
v_call: TRBV6-1
clone_size: NA
d_call: NA
cdr3_nt: TGTGCCAGCAGTGTAAGCGGCGGAGTCTCCTATAATTCACCCCTCCACTTT
cdr3_aa: CASSVSGGVSYNSPLHF

j_call: TRBJ2-7
v_call: TRBV18
clone_size: NA
d_call: TRBD1
cdr3_nt: TGTGCCAGCTCAGCCGGGACAGGGCCTCGCGAGCAGTACTTC
cdr3_aa: CASSAGTGPREQYF

j_call: TRBJ2-2
v_call: TRBV30
clone_size: NA
d_call: TRBD2
cdr3_nt: TGTGCGACTCCCGGGACTAGGCGCACCGGGGAGCTGTTTTTT
cdr3_aa: CATPGTRRTGELFF

j_call: TRBJ2-1
v_call: TRBV4-1
clone_size: NA
d_call: TRBD2
cdr3_nt: TGCGCCAGCAGTCAACCCTCGACTAGCGGGAGGAGGAATGAGCAGTTCTTC
cdr3_aa: CASSQPSTSGRRNEQFF

j_call: TRBJ1-1
v_call: TRBV5-3
clone_size: NA
d_call: NA
cdr3_nt: TGTGCCAGACCGGGACTCAACCGGAGGGAAGCTTTCTTT
cdr3_aa: CARPGLNRREAFF

j_call: TRBJ2-7
v_call: TRBV5-1
clone_size: NA
d_call: TRBD2
cdr3_nt: TGCGCCAGCAGCTTGAATCTAGCGGGAGGCTTAGAAGAGCAGTACTTC
cdr3_aa: CASSLNLAGGLEEQYF

j_call: TRBJ2-7
v_call: TRBV18
clone_size: NA
d_call: NA
cdr3_nt: TGTGCCAGCTCACCACTTGCGCGGGACGGGTCGATCGAGCAGTACTTC
cdr3_aa: CASSPLARDGSIEQYF

j_call: TRBJ1-5
v_call: TRBV2
clone_size: NA
d_call: NA
cdr3_nt: TGTGCCAGCAGTGATGGCAATCTTTATCAGCCCCAGCATTTT
cdr3_aa: CASSDGNLYQPQHF

j_call: TRBJ2-1
v_call: TRBV10-3
clone_size: NA
d_call: TRBD2
cdr3_nt: TGTGCCATCAGATCTCTAGCGGGAGACTACAATGAGCAGTTCTTC
cdr3_aa: CAIRSLAGDYNEQFF

j_call: TRBJ1-5
v_call: TRBV28
clone_size: NA
d_call: TRBD1
cdr3_nt: TGTGCCAGCACGACAGGGGGTATTAGTCAGCCCCAGCATTTT
cdr3_aa: CASTTGGISQPQHF

j_call: TRBJ1-2
v_call: TRBV19
clone_size: once
d_call: NA
cdr3_nt: TGTGCCAGTAGTTCAACGGGGAGAAGCTATGGCTACACCTTC
cdr3_aa: CASSSTGRSYGYTF

j_call: TRBJ2-5
v_call: TRBV5-1
clone_size: NA
d_call: NA
cdr3_nt: TGCGCCAGCAGCTTGGGAGTGGGGCCTCAAGAGACCCAGTACTTC
cdr3_aa: CASSLGVGPQETQYF

j_call: TRBJ2-2
v_call: TRBV29-1
clone_size: NA
d_call: TRBD1
cdr3_nt: TGCAGCGTTGCCCAAAAAATGACAGGGGCGAACACCGGGGAGCTGTTTTTT
cdr3_aa: CSVAQKMTGANTGELFF

j_call: TRBJ1-2
v_call: TRBV28
clone_size: NA
d_call: NA
cdr3_nt: TGTGCCAGCAGTTTATCAGCGAACTATGGCTACACCTTC
cdr3_aa: CASSLSANYGYTF

j_call: TRBJ2-7
v_call: TRBV27
clone_size: NA
d_call: TRBD1
cdr3_nt: TGTGCCAGCAGTCGCCGACAGGGTGTGTACGAGCAGTACTTC
cdr3_aa: CASSRRQGVYEQYF

j_call: TRBJ1-2
v_call: TRBV6-1
clone_size: NA
d_call: NA
cdr3_nt: TGTGCCAGCAGTGAATTGTACGGGGGCACCTTC
cdr3_aa: CASSELYGGTF

j_call: TRBJ2-7
v_call: TRBV27
clone_size: NA
d_call: NA
cdr3_nt: TGTGCCAGCAGTTTCACTAGCCTTGACTACGAGCAGTACTTC
cdr3_aa: CASSFTSLDYEQYF

j_call: TRBJ2-1
v_call: TRBV29-1
clone_size: NA
d_call: NA
cdr3_nt: TGCAGCGCTATATACAATGAGCAGTTCTTC
cdr3_aa: CSAIYNEQFF

j_call: TRBJ2-7
v_call: TRBV29-1
clone_size: NA
d_call: TRBD1
cdr3_nt: TGCAGCGTGGAAGGGACAGGGAAGGGTTACGAGCAGTACTTC
cdr3_aa: CSVEGTGKGYEQYF

j_call: TRBJ2-2
v_call: TRBV24-1
clone_size: few
d_call: NA
cdr3_nt: TGTGCCACCGAGGTCCGGAACACCGGGGAGCTGTTTTTT
cdr3_aa: CATEVRNTGELFF

j_call: TRBJ2-7
v_call: TRBV7-2
clone_size: few
d_call: TRBD2
cdr3_nt: TGTGCCAGCAGCTTAGGGGCGGGAGGTCGATACGAGCAGTACTTC
cdr3_aa: CASSLGAGGRYEQYF

j_call: TRBJ2-1
v_call: TRBV5-1
clone_size: NA
d_call: TRBD2
cdr3_nt: TGCGCCAGCAGCTTGGCAAGCGGGACCAACAATGAGCAGTTCTTC
cdr3_aa: CASSLASGTNNEQFF

j_call: TRBJ2-7
v_call: TRBV24-1
clone_size: NA
d_call: TRBD1
cdr3_nt: TGTGCCACCAGTGCCCCGGACAGGTACCATTCCTACGAGCAGTACTTC
cdr3_aa: CATSAPDRYHSYEQYF

j_call: TRBJ1-6
v_call: TRBV30
clone_size: few
d_call: NA
cdr3_nt: TGTGCCTGGAGTACGGCAGGGGTTTCACCCCTCCACTTT
cdr3_aa: CAWSTAGVSPLHF

j_call: TRBJ2-7
v_call: TRBV20-1
clone_size: NA
d_call: NA
cdr3_nt: TGCAGTGCTAGACTAACAGGGAAGGTAATCTTC
cdr3_aa: CSARLTGKVIF

j_call: TRBJ1-2
v_call: TRBV19
clone_size: NA
d_call: NA
cdr3_nt: TGTGCCAGTTCCAGGGTTATCCCCTATGGCTACACCTTC
cdr3_aa: CASSRVIPYGYTF

j_call: TRBJ1-6
v_call: TRBV28
clone_size: NA
d_call: TRBD1
cdr3_nt: TGTGCCAGCAGTTTACCCAAACCGGGACAGGTTAATTCACCCCTCCACTTT
cdr3_aa: CASSLPKPGQVNSPLHF

j_call: TRBJ2-5
v_call: TRBV7-9
clone_size: NA
d_call: TRBD2
cdr3_nt: TGTGCCAGCAGCTTTAGCGGGAACCAAGAGACCCAGTACTTC
cdr3_aa: CASSFSGNQETQYF

j_call: TRBJ2-3
v_call: TRBV5-1
clone_size: NA
d_call: NA
cdr3_nt: TGCGCCAGCAGCTTGAGGAGTAGCGCGGATACGCAGTATTTT
cdr3_aa: CASSLRSSADTQYF

j_call: TRBJ2-2
v_call: TRBV19
clone_size: NA
d_call: TRBD2
cdr3_nt: TGTGCCAGTAGGCCAATGGCGGGAGCGGGCCACGGGGAGCTGTTTTTT
cdr3_aa: CASRPMAGAGHGELFF

j_call: TRBJ1-5
v_call: TRBV28
clone_size: NA
d_call: NA
cdr3_nt: TGTGCCAGCAGTTTAGCGAATCAGCCCCAGCATTTT
cdr3_aa: CASSLANQPQHF